The TCR beta chain described here comes from a study of regulatory T cells in long-lasting Graves disease. Time point given: newly diagnosed GD, antithyroid drugs for less than 3 months. PBMCs provided the RNA from which the TCR library was made. To make TCR beta libraries, researchers used iRepertoire HTBI primers and Arm-PCR of CDR3 regions. TCRdb fed the multiplex PCR reads into MiXCR, producing one record per CDR3 protein. The sample records 400,000 to 500,000 distinct CDR3 sequences, 15% to 20% being singletons. A few counts support this clonotype. This sample also appeared in a second study, on T cells in Graves' hyperthyroidism and ophthalmopathy.

Here the sequenced sample was peripheral blood mononuclear cells (PBMCs), taken at new diagnosis, from a patient treated with antithyroid drugs. The clonotype comes from a woman between 18 and 29 years old with Graves disease.

The CDR3 sequence: CASSRYRGAFF. DNA of the CDR3: TGTGCCAGCAGTCGCTACAGGGGGGCTTTCTTT. The chain is built from TRBV12-3 or TRBV12-4 and TRBJ1-1, with 8 bases fitting TRBD1. This CDR3 is built from 11 residues. The V gene end was trimmed by 5 bases and the J gene end by 11 bases; junction bases not matched to a gene: 4.